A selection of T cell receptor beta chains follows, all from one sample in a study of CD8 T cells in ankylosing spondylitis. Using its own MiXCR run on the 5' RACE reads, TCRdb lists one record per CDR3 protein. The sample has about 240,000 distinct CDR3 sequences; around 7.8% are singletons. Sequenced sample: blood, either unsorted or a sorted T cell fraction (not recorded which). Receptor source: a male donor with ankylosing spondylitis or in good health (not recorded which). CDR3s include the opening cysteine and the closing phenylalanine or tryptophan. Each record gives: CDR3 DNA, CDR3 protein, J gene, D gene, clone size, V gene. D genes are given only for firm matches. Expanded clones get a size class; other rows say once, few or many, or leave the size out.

CDR3 DNA: TGCAGTGCCCTGACCCTGGGGAAGGACTACGAGCAGTACTTC
CDR3 protein: CSALTLGKDYEQYF
J gene: TRBJ2-7
D gene: NA
clone size: NA
V gene: TRBV20-1

CDR3 DNA: TGTGCCAGCAGCTTAAGGTCACTAAACGAACAGCCCCAGCATTTT
CDR3 protein: CASSLRSLNEQPQHF
J gene: TRBJ1-5
D gene: NA
clone size: NA
V gene: TRBV7-2

CDR3 DNA: TGTGCCAGCAGTTTCCCCCCGGGACAGGGCAAATACGAGCAGTACTTC
CDR3 protein: CASSFPPGQGKYEQYF
J gene: TRBJ2-7
D gene: TRBD1
clone size: few
V gene: TRBV6-2/TRBV6-3

CDR3 DNA: TGTGCCAGCAGCACTGAACTAGCGGGATTCACCGGGGAGCTGTTTTTT
CDR3 protein: CASSTELAGFTGELFF
J gene: TRBJ2-2
D gene: TRBD2
clone size: many
V gene: TRBV5-6

CDR3 DNA: TGCAGTGCTCACAGGGGCGGCAATCAGCCCCAGCATTTT
CDR3 protein: CSAHRGGNQPQHF
J gene: TRBJ1-5
D gene: TRBD1
clone size: NA
V gene: TRBV20-1

CDR3 DNA: TGTGCCAGCAGTTGGGATCGACTCTACGAGCAGTACTTC
CDR3 protein: CASSWDRLYEQYF
J gene: TRBJ2-7
D gene: NA
clone size: many
V gene: TRBV12-3/TRBV12-4

CDR3 DNA: TGCGCCAGCAGCTTGAATGGACAGGGCTTGTTTTTT
CDR3 protein: CASSLNGQGLFF
J gene: TRBJ2-2
D gene: TRBD1
clone size: many
V gene: TRBV5-1

CDR3 DNA: TGTGCCAGCAGCAATATTCACAGGGAGTACAATGAGCAGTTCTTC
CDR3 protein: CASSNIHREYNEQFF
J gene: TRBJ2-1
D gene: NA
clone size: many
V gene: TRBV5-6

CDR3 DNA: TGTGCCAGCAGTCGGGAGAACACTGAAGCTTTCTTT
CDR3 protein: CASSRENTEAFF
J gene: TRBJ1-1
D gene: NA
clone size: many
V gene: TRBV12-3/TRBV12-4

CDR3 DNA: TGTGCCAGCAGCCAGACAGCGAGAAACACAGATACGCAGTATTTT
CDR3 protein: CASSQTARNTDTQYF
J gene: TRBJ2-3
D gene: NA
clone size: many
V gene: TRBV7-3

CDR3 DNA: TGTGCCAGCAGTGAGTCGGGCAATAGCAATCAGCCCCAGCATTTT
CDR3 protein: CASSESGNSNQPQHF
J gene: TRBJ1-5
D gene: NA
clone size: many
V gene: TRBV2

CDR3 DNA: TGCGCCAGCAGCCGGGACATCCAAGAGACCCAGTACTTC
CDR3 protein: CASSRDIQETQYF
J gene: TRBJ2-5
D gene: NA
clone size: many
V gene: TRBV4-1

CDR3 DNA: TGCGCCAGCAGCTCCTGGGACTCCGGCTATGGCTACACCTTC
CDR3 protein: CASSSWDSGYGYTF
J gene: TRBJ1-2
D gene: NA
clone size: many
V gene: TRBV5-1

CDR3 DNA: TGTGCCAGCAGTTACTCAACTAGCGGGAGGGCCGGCGGGGAGCTGTTTTTT
CDR3 protein: CASSYSTSGRAGGELFF
J gene: TRBJ2-2
D gene: TRBD2
clone size: many
V gene: TRBV6-5

CDR3 DNA: TGTGCCAGTCTAACAGGGGCCGGACACCAAGGCTACACCTTC
CDR3 protein: CASLTGAGHQGYTF
J gene: TRBJ1-2
D gene: TRBD1
clone size: many
V gene: TRBV19

CDR3 DNA: TGCAGTGCTAGAGATAGGGCAGGGGTCTACGAGCAGTACTTC
CDR3 protein: CSARDRAGVYEQYF
J gene: TRBJ2-7
D gene: NA
clone size: many
V gene: TRBV20-1

CDR3 DNA: TGTGCCAGCAGTTTAAGCGGGAGAGCATACAATGAGCAGTTCTTC
CDR3 protein: CASSLSGRAYNEQFF
J gene: TRBJ2-1
D gene: TRBD2
clone size: many
V gene: TRBV12-3/TRBV12-4

CDR3 DNA: TGTGCCAGCAGCTTAGTCGGAGGGGGTGGCTACACCTTC
CDR3 protein: CASSLVGGGGYTF
J gene: TRBJ1-2
D gene: NA
clone size: many
V gene: TRBV7-2

CDR3 DNA: TGTGCCAGCAGCCCCTACCGAGGGCCAGGGAACACTGAAGCTTTCTTT
CDR3 protein: CASSPYRGPGNTEAFF
J gene: TRBJ1-1
D gene: NA
clone size: many
V gene: TRBV16

CDR3 DNA: TGTGCCTGGAGTGTGTTGCGCAATGAGCAGTTCTTC
CDR3 protein: CAWSVLRNEQFF
J gene: TRBJ2-1
D gene: NA
clone size: many
V gene: TRBV30

CDR3 DNA: TGTGCCAGTACGGCGGATGTCGGGAAAGGCAATCAGCCCCAGCATTTT
CDR3 protein: CASTADVGKGNQPQHF
J gene: TRBJ1-5
D gene: NA
clone size: NA
V gene: TRBV19

CDR3 DNA: TGTGCCAGCAGCTTAGGGCCGGGCTATAACGGCTCATCCGGGGCCAACGTCCTGACTTTC
CDR3 protein: CASSLGPGYNGSSGANVLTF
J gene: TRBJ2-6
D gene: NA
clone size: NA
V gene: TRBV7-8

CDR3 DNA: TGTGCCAGCAGATTATCACAGGGGGGCACCGGGGAGCTGTTTTTT
CDR3 protein: CASRLSQGGTGELFF
J gene: TRBJ2-2
D gene: TRBD1
clone size: few
V gene: TRBV6-5

CDR3 DNA: TGTGCCAGCAGCGCCGCTTGGGGGGACACTTTGATATATTTT
CDR3 protein: CASSAAWGDTLIYF
J gene: TRBJ1-3
D gene: NA
clone size: many
V gene: TRBV7-9

CDR3 DNA: TGTGCCAGCAGCTTAGTCCTAGCGGGAGGGAATGAGCAGTTCTTC
CDR3 protein: CASSLVLAGGNEQFF
J gene: TRBJ2-1
D gene: TRBD2
clone size: few
V gene: TRBV7-9

CDR3 DNA: TGCAGTGCTAGAAGCCCTTTGGGCAGCGGACAGCCCCAGCATTTT
CDR3 protein: CSARSPLGSGQPQHF
J gene: TRBJ1-5
D gene: NA
clone size: NA
V gene: TRBV20-1

CDR3 DNA: TGTGCCAGCAGCCCGATGAGGTCCGGTGGGGGGGCCAACGTCCTGACTTTC
CDR3 protein: CASSPMRSGGGANVLTF
J gene: TRBJ2-6
D gene: NA
clone size: few
V gene: TRBV7-3

CDR3 DNA: TGTGCCAGCAGTTTCTTTTCGGGGGGCAATGAAAAACTGTTTTTT
CDR3 protein: CASSFFSGGNEKLFF
J gene: TRBJ1-4
D gene: NA
clone size: many
V gene: TRBV12-3/TRBV12-4

CDR3 DNA: TGCGCCAGCAGCTTCCTCCAGCGGGGGGGTCAGAAGTTCTTC
CDR3 protein: CASSFLQRGGQKFF
J gene: TRBJ2-1
D gene: TRBD2
clone size: once
V gene: TRBV5-1

CDR3 DNA: TGTGCCAGCAGTTACCTTAGGTGGCTCTCCTACGAGCAGTACTTC
CDR3 protein: CASSYLRWLSYEQYF
J gene: TRBJ2-7
D gene: NA
clone size: many
V gene: TRBV6-2/TRBV6-3

CDR3 DNA: TGCGCCAGCAGCTACTACCGAGGCGAGCAGTACTTC
CDR3 protein: CASSYYRGEQYF
J gene: TRBJ2-7
D gene: NA
clone size: NA
V gene: TRBV5-1

CDR3 DNA: TGCGCCAGCAGCCTCGAGGGGGACCCCTTGTCACCCCTCCACTTT
CDR3 protein: CASSLEGDPLSPLHF
J gene: TRBJ1-6
D gene: NA
clone size: many
V gene: TRBV5-1

CDR3 DNA: TGTGCCAGCAGCTTGGAAGGCCAGGGCCATCAGCCCCAGCATTTT
CDR3 protein: CASSLEGQGHQPQHF
J gene: TRBJ1-5
D gene: NA
clone size: many
V gene: TRBV5-6

CDR3 DNA: TGCGCCAGCAGCTTGGTCGGATCCGGCGAAGCTTTCTTT
CDR3 protein: CASSLVGSGEAFF
J gene: TRBJ1-1
D gene: NA
clone size: few
V gene: TRBV5-1

CDR3 DNA: TGCAGTGCTGCCCAACGGGACGAAAAACTGTTTTTT
CDR3 protein: CSAAQRDEKLFF
J gene: TRBJ1-4
D gene: NA
clone size: many
V gene: TRBV20-1

CDR3 DNA: TGTGCCAGCAGCATTCAAGGCATGAACACTGAAGCTTTCTTT
CDR3 protein: CASSIQGMNTEAFF
J gene: TRBJ1-1
D gene: NA
clone size: many
V gene: TRBV5-4